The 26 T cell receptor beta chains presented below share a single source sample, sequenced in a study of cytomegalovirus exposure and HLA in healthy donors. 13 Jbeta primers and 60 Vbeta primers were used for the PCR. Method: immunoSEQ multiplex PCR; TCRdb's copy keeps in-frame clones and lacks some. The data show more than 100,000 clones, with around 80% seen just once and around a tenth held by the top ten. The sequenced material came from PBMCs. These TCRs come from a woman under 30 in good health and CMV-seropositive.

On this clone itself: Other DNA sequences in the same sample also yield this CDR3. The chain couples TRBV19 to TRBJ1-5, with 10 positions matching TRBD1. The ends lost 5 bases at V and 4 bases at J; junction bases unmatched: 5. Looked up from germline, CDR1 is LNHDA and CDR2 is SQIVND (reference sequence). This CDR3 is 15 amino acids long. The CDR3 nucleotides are TGTGCCAGTAGTTTGAGACAGGGGGCGAATCAGCCCCAGCATTTT. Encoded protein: CASSLRQGANQPQHF. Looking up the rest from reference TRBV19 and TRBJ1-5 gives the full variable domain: DGGITQSPKYLFRKEGQNVTLSCEQNLNHDAMYWYRQDPGQGLRLIYYSQIVNDFQKGDIAEGYSVSREKKESFPLTVTSAQKNPTAFYLCASSLRQGANQPQHFGDGTRLSIL.

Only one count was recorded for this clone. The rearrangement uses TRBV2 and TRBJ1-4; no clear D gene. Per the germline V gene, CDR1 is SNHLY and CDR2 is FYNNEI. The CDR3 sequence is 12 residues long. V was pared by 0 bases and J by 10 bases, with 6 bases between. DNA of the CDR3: TGTGCCAGCAGTGAAGCGATCGGAAAACTGTTTTTT. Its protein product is CASSEAIGKLFF.

The CDR3 is CASRETRGNEKLFF. CDR3 bases: TGCGCCAGCAGGGAAACCCGAGGCAATGAAAAACTGTTTTTT. This chain links TRBV5-1 with TRBJ1-4; no definite D call. Germline V gives CDR1 SGHRS, CDR2 YFSETQ. CDR3 length: 14 residues. Trimming stripped 5 bases from V and 5 bases from J, with 13 bases between. The full variable domain, completed using reference TRBV5-1 and TRBJ1-4, is KAGVTQTPRYLIKTRGQQVTLSCSPISGHRSVSWYQQTPGQGLQFLFEYFSETQRNKGNFPGRFSGRQFSNSRSEMNVSTLELGDSALYLCASRETRGNEKLFFGSGTQLSVL.

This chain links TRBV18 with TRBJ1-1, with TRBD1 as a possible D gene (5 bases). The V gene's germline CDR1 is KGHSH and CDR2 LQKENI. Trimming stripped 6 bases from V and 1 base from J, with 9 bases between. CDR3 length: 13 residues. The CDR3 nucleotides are TGTGCCAGCTCGCCAGGACAGAACACTGAAGCTTTCTTT. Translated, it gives CASSPGQNTEAFF.

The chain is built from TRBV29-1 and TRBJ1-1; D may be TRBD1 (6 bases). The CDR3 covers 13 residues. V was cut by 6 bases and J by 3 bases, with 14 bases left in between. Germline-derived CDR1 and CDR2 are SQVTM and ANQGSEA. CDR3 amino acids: CSVQVGGDTEAFF. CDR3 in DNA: TGCAGCGTCCAAGTAGGGGGGGACACTGAAGCTTTCTTT.

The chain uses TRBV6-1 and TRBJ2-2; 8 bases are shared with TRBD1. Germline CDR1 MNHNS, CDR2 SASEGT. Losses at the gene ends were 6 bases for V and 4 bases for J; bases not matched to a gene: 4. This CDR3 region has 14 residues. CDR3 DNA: TGTGCCAGCAGGAAACAGGGGGGCACCGGGGAGCTGTTTTTT. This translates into CASRKQGGTGELFF.

The CDR3 bases are TGTGCCAGCAGCAGTGGAGGACTAGCGGGAAGCACAGATACGCAGTATTTT. Translated, it gives CASSSGGLAGSTDTQYF. The chain is built from TRBV13 and TRBJ2-3, with 12 bases aligning to TRBD2. This CDR3 has 17 residues. Germline V gene sequence: CDR1 PRHDT, CDR2 FYEKMQ (reference sequence). Trimming took 5 bases from V and 0 from J; bases not matched to a gene: 6.

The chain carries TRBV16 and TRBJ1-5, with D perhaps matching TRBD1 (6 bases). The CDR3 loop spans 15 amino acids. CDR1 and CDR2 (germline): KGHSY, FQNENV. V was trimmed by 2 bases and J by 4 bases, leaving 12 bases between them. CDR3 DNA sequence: TGTGCCAGCAGCCAACTGGGACAACAAAATCAGCCCCAGCATTTT. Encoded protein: CASSQLGQQNQPQHF.

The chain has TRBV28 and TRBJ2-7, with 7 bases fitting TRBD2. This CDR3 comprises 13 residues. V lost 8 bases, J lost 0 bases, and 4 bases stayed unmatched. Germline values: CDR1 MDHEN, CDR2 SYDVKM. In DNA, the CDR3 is TGTGCCAGCTTATCGGGAGGCTCCTACGAGCAGTACTTC. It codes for CASLSGGSYEQYF.

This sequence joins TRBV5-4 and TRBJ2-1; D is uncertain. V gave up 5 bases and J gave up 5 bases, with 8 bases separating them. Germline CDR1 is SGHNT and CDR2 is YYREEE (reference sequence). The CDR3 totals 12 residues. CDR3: CASSLVNNEQFF. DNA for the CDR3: TGTGCCAGCAGTCTAGTAAACAATGAGCAGTTCTTC.

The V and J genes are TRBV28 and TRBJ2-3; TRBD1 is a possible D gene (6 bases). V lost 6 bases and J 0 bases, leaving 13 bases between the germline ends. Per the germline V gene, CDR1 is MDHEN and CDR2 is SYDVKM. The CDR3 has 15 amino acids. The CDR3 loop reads CASRQTGQSTDTQYF. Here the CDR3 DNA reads TGTGCCAGCAGACAGACGGGACAAAGCACAGATACGCAGTATTTT.

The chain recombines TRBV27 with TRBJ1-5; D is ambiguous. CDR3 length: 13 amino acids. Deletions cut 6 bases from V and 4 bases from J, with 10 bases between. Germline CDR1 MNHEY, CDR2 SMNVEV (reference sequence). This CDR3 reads CASSGTENQPQHF. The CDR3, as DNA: TGTGCCAGCAGCGGAACAGAAAATCAGCCCCAGCATTTT.

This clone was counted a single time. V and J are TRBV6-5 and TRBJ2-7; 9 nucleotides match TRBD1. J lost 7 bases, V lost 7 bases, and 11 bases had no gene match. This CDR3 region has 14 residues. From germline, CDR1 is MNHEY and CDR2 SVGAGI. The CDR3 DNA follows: TGTGCCAGCACCCGGGGACAGGGACGGATAGAGCAGTACTTC. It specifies CASTRGQGRIEQYF.

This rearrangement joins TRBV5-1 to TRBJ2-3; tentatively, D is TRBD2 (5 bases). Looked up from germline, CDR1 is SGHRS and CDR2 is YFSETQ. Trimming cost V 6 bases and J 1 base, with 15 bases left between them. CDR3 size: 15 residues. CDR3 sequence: CASKLGGPRTDTQYF. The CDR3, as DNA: TGCGCCAGCAAGCTTGGCGGGCCTCGCACAGATACGCAGTATTTT.

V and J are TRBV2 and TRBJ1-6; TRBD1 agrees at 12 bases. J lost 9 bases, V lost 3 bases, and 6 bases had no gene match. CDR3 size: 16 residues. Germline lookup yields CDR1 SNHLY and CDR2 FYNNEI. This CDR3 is CASSDLGQGAGSPLHF. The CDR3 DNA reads TGTGCCAGCAGTGATCTGGGACAGGGGGCCGGTTCACCCCTCCACTTT.

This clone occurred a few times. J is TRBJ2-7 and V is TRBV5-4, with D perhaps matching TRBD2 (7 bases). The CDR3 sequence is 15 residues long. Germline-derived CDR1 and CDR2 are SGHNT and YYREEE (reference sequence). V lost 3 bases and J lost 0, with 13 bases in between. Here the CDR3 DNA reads TGTGCCAGCAGCTGGGGGGGGACAACCTCCTACGAGCAGTACTTC. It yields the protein CASSWGGTTSYEQYF.

CDR3 sequence: CASSALDSSWEAFF. CDR3 sequence (DNA): TGTGCCAGCAGTGCCTTGGACAGCTCCTGGGAAGCTTTCTTT. The chain combines TRBV28 with TRBJ1-1; D might be TRBD1 (6 bases). CDR3 size: 14 residues. Germline-derived CDR1 and CDR2 are MDHEN and SYDVKM. Trimming took 5 bases from V and 8 from J, leaving 18 bases between them. Combining the CDR3 with reference TRBV28 and TRBJ1-1 gives the whole variable domain DVKVTQSSRYLVKRTGEKVFLECVQDMDHENMFWYRQDPGLGLRLIYFSYDVKMKEKGDIPEGYSVSREKKERFSLILESASTNQTSMYLCASSALDSSWEAFFGQGTRLTVV.

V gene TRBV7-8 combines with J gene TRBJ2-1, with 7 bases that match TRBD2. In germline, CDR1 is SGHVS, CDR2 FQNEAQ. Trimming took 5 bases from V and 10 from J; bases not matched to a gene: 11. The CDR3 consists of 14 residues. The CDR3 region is CASSAGRELWEQFF. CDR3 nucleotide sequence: TGTGCCAGCAGCGCTGGGCGGGAGTTGTGGGAGCAGTTCTTC.

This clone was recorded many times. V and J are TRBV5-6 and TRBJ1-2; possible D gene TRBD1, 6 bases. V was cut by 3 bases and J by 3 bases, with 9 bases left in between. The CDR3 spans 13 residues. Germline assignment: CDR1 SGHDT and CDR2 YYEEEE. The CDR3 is CASSSQGHYGYTF. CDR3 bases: TGTGCCAGCAGCTCACAGGGACACTATGGCTACACCTTC.

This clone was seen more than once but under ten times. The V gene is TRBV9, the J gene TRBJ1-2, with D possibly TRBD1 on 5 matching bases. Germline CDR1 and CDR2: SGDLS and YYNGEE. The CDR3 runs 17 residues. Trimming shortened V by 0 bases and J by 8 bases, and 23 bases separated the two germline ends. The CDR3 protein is CASSVDRSGKGIEGYTF. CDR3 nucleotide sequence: TGTGCCAGCAGCGTAGATCGATCAGGGAAGGGAATAGAAGGCTACACCTTC.

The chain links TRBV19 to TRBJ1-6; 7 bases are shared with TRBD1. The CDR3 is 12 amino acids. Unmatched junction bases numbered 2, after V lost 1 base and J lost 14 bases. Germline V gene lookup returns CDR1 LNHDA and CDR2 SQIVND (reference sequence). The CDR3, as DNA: TGTGCCAGTAGTATAGGGGGGACAGCCCTCCACTTT. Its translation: CASSIGGTALHF.

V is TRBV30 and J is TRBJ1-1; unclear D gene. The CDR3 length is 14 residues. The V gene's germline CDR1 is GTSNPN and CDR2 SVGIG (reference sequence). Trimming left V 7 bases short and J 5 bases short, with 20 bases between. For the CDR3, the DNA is TGTGCCTTCGCCTATGGGCGGGGAGGGACTGAAGCTTTCTTT. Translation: CAFAYGRGGTEAFF.

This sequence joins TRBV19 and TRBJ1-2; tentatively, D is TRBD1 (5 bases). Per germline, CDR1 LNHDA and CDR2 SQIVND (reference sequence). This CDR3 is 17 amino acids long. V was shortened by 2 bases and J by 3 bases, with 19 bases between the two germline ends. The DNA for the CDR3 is TGTGCCAGTAGTATACTCTCTTTCAAGGGGTCTGACTATGGCTACACCTTC. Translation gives CASSILSFKGSDYGYTF.

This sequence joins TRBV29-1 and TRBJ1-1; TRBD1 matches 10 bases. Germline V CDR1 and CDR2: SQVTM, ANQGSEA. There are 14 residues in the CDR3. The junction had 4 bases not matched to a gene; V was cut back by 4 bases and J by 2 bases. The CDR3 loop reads CSVGTTGGNTEAFF. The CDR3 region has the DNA TGCAGCGTTGGAACGACAGGGGGCAACACTGAAGCTTTCTTT.

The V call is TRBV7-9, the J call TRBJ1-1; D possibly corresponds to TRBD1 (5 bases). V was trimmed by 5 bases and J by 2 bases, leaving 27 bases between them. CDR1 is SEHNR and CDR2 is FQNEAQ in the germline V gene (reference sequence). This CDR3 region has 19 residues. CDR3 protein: CASSPYSGEGRGGNTEAFF. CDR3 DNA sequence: TGTGCCAGCAGCCCGTATTCGGGGGAAGGAAGGGGAGGAAACACTGAAGCTTTCTTT. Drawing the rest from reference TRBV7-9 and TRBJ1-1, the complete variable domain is DTGVSQNPRHKITKRGQNVTFRCDPISEHNRLYWYRQTLGQGPEFLTYFQNEAQLEKSRLLSDRFSAERPKGSFSTLEIQRTEQGDSAMYLCASSPYSGEGRGGNTEAFFGQGTRLTVV.

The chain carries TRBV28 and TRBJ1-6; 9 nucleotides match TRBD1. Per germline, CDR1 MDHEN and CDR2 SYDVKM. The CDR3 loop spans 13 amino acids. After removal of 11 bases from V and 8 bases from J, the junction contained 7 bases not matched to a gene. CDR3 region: CAGTGGADSPLHF. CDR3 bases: TGTGCCGGAACAGGGGGCGCAGATTCACCCCTCCACTTT.